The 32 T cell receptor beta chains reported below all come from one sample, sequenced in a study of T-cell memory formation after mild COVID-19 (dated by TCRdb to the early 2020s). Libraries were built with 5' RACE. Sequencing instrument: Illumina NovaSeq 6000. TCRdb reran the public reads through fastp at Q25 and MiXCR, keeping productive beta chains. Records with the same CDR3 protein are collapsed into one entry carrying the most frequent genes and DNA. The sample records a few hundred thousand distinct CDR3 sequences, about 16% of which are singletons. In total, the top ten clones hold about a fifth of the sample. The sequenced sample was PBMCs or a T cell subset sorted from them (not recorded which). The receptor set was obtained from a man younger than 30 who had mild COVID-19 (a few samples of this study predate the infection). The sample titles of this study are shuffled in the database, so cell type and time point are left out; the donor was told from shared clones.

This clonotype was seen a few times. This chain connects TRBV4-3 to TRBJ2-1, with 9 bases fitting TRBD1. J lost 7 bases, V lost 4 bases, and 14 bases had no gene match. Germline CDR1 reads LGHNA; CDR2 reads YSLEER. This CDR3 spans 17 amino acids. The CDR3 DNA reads TGCGCCAGCAGCCTGGGGCCCCCGGGACAGGGAGGGAATGAGCAGTTCTTC. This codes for CASSLGPPGQGGNEQFF.

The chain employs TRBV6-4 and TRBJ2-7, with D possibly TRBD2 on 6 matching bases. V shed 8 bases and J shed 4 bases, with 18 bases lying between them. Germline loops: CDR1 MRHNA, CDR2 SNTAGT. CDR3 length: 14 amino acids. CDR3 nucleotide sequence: TGTGCCAGCCCTGGGCGGGATCGGTTATACGAGCAGTACGTC. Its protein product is CASPGRDRLYEQYV.

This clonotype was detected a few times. For the CDR3, the DNA is TGCAGCGCGGTAGTTCTGGCTCGGGCTTTCTTT. Amino acids: CSAVVLARAFF. This rearrangement joins TRBV29-1 to TRBJ1-1; D unclear. Trimming shortened V by 7 bases and J by 11 bases, and 17 bases separated the two germline ends. The CDR3 is made up of 11 amino acids. Germline lookup yields CDR1 SQVTM and CDR2 ANQGSEA.

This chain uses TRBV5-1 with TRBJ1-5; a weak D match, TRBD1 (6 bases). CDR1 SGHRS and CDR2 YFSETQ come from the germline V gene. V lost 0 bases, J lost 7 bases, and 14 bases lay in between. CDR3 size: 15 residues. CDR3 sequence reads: CASSLGAGEGQPQHF. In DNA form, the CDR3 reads TGCGCCAGCAGCTTGGGGGCAGGGGAAGGCCAGCCCCAGCATTTT. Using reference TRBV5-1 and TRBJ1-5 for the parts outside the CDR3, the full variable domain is KAGVTQTPRYLIKTRGQQVTLSCSPISGHRSVSWYQQTPGQGLQFLFEYFSETQRNKGNFPGRFSGRQFSNSRSEMNVSTLELGDSALYLCASSLGAGEGQPQHFGDGTRLSIL.

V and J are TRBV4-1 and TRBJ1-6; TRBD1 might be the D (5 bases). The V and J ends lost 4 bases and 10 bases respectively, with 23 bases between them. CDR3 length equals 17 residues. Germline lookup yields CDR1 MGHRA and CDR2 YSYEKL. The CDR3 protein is CASSPKGRDRVRSPLHF. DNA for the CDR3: TGCGCCAGCAGCCCAAAAGGCCGGGACCGGGTACGGTCACCCCTCCACTTT.

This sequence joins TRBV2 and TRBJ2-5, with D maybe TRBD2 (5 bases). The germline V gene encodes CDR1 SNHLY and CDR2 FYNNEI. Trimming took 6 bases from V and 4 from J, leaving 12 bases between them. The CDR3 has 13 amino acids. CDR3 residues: CASRRESGETQYF. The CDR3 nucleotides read TGTGCCAGCAGGAGGGAGTCGGGAGAGACCCAGTACTTC. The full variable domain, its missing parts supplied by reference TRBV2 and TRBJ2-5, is EPEVTQTPSHQVTQMGQEVILRCVPISNHLYFYWYRQILGQKVEFLVSFYNNEISEKSEIFDDQFSVERPDGSNFTLKIRSTKLEDSAMYFCASRRESGETQYFGPGTRLLVL.

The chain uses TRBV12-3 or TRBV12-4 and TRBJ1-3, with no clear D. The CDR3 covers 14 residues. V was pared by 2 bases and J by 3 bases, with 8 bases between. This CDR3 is CASSLRHLGNTIYF. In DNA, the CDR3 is TGTGCCAGCAGTTTACGGCACCTTGGAAACACCATATATTTT.

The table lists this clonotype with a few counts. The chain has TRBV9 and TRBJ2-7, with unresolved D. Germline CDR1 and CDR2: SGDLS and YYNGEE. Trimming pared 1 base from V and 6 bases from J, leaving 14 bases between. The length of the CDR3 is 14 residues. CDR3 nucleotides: TGTGCCAGCAGCGTACGGTCTGGGTATGGCGAGCAGTACTTC. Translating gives CASSVRSGYGEQYF.

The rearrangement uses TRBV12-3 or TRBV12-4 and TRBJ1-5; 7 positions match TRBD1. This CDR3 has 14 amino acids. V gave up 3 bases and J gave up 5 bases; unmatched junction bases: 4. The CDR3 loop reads CASSFGQEYQPQHF. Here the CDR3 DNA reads TGTGCCAGCAGTTTCGGACAGGAATATCAGCCCCAGCATTTT.

The CDR3, as DNA: TGTGCCACCAGCCCCCTTCTGCTTGGCGGCAACGTCCTGACTTTC. Protein product: CATSPLLLGGNVLTF. The chain has TRBV15 and TRBJ2-6, with D uncertain. The V end lost 5 bases, the J end lost 9 bases, and 17 bases lay between the germline ends. CDR1 and CDR2 (germline): LNHNV, YYDKDF (reference sequence). This CDR3 has 15 residues.

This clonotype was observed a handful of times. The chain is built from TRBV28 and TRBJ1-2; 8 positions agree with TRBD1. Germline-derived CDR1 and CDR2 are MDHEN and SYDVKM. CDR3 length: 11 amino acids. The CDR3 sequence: CAAGGSHGYTF. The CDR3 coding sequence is TGTGCAGCAGGGGGCAGCCATGGCTACACCTTC.

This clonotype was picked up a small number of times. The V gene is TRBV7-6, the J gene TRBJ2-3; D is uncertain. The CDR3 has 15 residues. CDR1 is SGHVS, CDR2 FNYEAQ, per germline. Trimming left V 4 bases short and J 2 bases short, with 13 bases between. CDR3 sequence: CASSSTARNTDTQYF. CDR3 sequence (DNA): TGTGCCAGCAGCTCGACGGCTAGAAACACAGATACGCAGTATTTT. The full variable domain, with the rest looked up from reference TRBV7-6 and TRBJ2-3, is GAGVSQSPRYKVTKRGQDVALRCDPISGHVSLYWYRQALGQGPEFLTYFNYEAQQDKSGLPNDRFSAERPEGSISTLTIQRTEQRDSAMYRCASSSTARNTDTQYFGPGTRLTVL.

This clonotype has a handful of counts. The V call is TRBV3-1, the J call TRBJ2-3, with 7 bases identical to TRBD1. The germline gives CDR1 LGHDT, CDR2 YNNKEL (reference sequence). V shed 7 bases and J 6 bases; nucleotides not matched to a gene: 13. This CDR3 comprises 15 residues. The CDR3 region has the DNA TGTGCCAGCACCTGGACAGGTACTCTGGGCGATACGCAGTATTTT. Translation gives CASTWTGTLGDTQYF.

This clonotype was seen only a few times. The CDR3 loop reads CASSPPGEGQHGYTF. The CDR3 DNA reads TGTGCCAGCTCACCCCCCGGGGAGGGTCAGCATGGCTACACCTTC. The genes are TRBV18 and TRBJ1-2; no reliable D call. Looked up from germline, CDR1 is KGHSH and CDR2 is LQKENI. CDR3 length equals 15 residues. V was clipped by 3 bases and J by 6 bases, with 17 bases between them.

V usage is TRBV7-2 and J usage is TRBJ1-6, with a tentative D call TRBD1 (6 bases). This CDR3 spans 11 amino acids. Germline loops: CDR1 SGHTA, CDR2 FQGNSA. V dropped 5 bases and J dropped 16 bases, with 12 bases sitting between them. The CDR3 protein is CASSTGQRLHF. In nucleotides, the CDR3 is TGTGCCAGCAGCACAGGACAGAGACTCCACTTT.

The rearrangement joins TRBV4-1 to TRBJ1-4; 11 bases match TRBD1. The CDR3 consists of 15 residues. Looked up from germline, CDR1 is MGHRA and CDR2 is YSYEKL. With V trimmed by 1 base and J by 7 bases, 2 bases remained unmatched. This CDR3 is CASSQVGTGGEKLFF. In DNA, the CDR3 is TGCGCCAGCAGCCAAGTGGGGACAGGGGGTGAAAAACTGTTTTTT.

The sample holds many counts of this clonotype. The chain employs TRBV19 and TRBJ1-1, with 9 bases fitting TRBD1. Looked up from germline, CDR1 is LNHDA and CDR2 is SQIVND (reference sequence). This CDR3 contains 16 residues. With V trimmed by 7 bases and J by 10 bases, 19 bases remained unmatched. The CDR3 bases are TGTGCCAGTATCGGGACAGGGTCTCGAGTATCAGGGGGAGCTTTCTTT. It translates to CASIGTGSRVSGGAFF. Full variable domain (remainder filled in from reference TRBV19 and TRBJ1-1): DGGITQSPKYLFRKEGQNVTLSCEQNLNHDAMYWYRQDPGQGLRLIYYSQIVNDFQKGDIAEGYSVSREKKESFPLTVTSAQKNPTAFYLCASIGTGSRVSGGAFFGQGTRLTVV.

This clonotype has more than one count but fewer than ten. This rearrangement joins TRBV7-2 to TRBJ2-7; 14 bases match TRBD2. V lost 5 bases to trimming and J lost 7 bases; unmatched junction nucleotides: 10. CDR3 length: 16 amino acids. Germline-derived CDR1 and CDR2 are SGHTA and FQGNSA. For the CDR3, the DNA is TGTGCCAGCAGCCATTGGACTAGCGGGGGGCCGGGGGAGCAGTACGTC. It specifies CASSHWTSGGPGEQYV.

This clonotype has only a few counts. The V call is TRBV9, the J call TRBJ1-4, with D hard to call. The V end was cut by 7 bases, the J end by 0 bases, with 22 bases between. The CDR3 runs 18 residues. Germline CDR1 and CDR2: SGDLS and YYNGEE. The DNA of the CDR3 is TGTGCCAGCGCCGGCCCAGACACCTACGAGACAACTAATGAAAAACTGTTTTTT. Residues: CASAGPDTYETTNEKLFF.

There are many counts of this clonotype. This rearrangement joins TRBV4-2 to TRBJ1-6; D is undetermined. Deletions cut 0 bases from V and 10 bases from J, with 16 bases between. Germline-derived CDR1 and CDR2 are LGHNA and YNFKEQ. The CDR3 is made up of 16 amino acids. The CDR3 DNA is TGTGCCAGCAGCCAAGAGGACGGGTCGACCCAGTCACCCCTCCACTTT. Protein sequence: CASSQEDGSTQSPLHF.

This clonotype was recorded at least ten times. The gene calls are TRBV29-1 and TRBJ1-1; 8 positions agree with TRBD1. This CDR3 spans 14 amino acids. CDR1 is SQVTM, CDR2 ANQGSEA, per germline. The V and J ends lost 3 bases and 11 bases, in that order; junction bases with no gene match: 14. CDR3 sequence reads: CSVEHGTGNILAFF. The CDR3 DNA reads TGCAGCGTTGAGCACGGGACAGGAAACATTTTGGCTTTCTTT.

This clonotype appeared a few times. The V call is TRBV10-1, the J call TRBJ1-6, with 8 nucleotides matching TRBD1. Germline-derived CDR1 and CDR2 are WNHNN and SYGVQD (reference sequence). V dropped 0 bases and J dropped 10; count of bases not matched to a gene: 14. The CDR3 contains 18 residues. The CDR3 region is CASSESYFDRGLGSPLHF. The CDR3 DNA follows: TGCGCCAGCAGTGAGTCCTACTTCGACAGGGGCCTGGGGTCACCCCTCCACTTT.

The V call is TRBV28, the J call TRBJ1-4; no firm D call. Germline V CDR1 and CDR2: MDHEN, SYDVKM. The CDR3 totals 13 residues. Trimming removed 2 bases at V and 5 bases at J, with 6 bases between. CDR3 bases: TGTGCCAGCAGTTTACGGCCAAATGAAAAACTGTTTTTT. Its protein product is CASSLRPNEKLFF.

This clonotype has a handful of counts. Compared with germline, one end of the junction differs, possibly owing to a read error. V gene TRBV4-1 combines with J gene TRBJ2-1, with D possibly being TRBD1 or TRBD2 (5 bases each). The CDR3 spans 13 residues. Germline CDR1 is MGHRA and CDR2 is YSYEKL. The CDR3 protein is CASSQALGTPMVF. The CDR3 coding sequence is TGCGCCAGCAGCCAAGCCTTGGGGACCCCTATGGTCTTC.

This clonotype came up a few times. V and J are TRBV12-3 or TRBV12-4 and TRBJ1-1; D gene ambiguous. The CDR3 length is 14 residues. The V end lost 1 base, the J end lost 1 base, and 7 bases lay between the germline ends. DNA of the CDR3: TGTGCCAGCAGTTTAGGGAATTGGAACACTGAAGCTTTCTTT. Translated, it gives CASSLGNWNTEAFF.

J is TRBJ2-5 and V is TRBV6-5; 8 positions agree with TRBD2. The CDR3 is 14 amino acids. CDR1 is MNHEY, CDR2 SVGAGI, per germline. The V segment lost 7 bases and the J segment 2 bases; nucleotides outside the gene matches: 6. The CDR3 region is CASTRGGSQETQYF. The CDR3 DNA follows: TGTGCCAGCACTCGGGGGGGCTCTCAAGAGACCCAGTACTTC.

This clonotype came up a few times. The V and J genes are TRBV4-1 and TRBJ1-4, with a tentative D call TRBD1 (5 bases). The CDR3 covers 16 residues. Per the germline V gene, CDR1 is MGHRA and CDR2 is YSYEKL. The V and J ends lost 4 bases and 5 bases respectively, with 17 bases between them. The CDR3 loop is CASSPALVRANEKLFF. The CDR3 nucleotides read TGCGCCAGCAGCCCGGCCCTTGTCAGGGCCAATGAAAAACTGTTTTTT.

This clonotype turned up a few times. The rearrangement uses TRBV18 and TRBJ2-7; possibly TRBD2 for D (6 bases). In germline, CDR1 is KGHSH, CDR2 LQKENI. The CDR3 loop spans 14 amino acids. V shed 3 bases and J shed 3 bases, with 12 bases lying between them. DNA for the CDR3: TGTGCCAGCTCACCGGGACTTCATCGCTACGAGCAGTACTTC. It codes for CASSPGLHRYEQYF.

The CDR3 spells CASRGIPYGYTF. The CDR3 DNA sequence: TGTGCCAGCAGAGGCATCCCCTATGGCTACACCTTC. This rearrangement joins TRBV6-5 to TRBJ1-2; D gene unclear. Germline V lookup: CDR1 MNHEY, CDR2 SVGAGI. The CDR3 contains 12 residues. Trimming stripped 6 bases from V and 4 bases from J, with 9 bases between.

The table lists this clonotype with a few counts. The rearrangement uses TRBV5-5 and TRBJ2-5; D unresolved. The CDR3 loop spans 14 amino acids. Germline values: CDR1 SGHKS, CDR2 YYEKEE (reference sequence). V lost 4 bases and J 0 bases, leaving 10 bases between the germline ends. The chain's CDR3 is CASSELGNQETQYF. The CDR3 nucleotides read TGTGCCAGCAGCGAGCTGGGGAACCAAGAGACCCAGTACTTC.

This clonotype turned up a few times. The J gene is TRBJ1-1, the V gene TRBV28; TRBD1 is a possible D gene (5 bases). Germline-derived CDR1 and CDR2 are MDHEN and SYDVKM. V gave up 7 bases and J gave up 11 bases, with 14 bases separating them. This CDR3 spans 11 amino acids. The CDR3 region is CASTLGESAFF. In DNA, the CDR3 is TGTGCCAGCACCCTGGGGGAGTCGGCTTTCTTT.

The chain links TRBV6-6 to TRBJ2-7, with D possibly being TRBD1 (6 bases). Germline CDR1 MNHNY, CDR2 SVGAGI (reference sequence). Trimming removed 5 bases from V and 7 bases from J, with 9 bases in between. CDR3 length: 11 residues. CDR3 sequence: CASSPQGEQYF. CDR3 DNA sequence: TGTGCCAGCAGTCCCCAGGGGGAGCAGTACTTC.